Listed below are T cell receptor beta chains from one sample, sequenced in a study of blood T cell repertoires in COVID-19. Sequencing was performed with immunoSEQ multiplex PCR; in TCRdb, only in-frame clones are kept and a portion is missing. The profile covers 70,000 or so clones, with 90% appearing a single time and roughly a tenth taken by the ten largest. Specimen: peripheral blood. The receptor source for this set is a human donor in a cohort sampled during active COVID-19. CDR3s include the opening cysteine and the closing phenylalanine or tryptophan. D genes are given only for firm matches. Clone size, where shown, is once, few, many, or a class for clones that have expanded.

V gene	D gene	clone size	J gene	CDR3 protein	CDR3 DNA
TRBV29-1	-	-	TRBJ2-3	CSALRTSTDTQYF	TGCAGCGCCTTACGGACTAGCACAGATACGCAGTATTTT
TRBV7-8	-	-	TRBJ2-1	CASSRTEGNEQFF	TGTGCCAGCAGCCGGACTGAGGGCAATGAGCAGTTCTTC
TRBV4-3	TRBD2	-	TRBJ2-3	CASSQDRWGAGGPADTQYF	TGCGCCAGCAGCCAAGATCGGTGGGGAGCGGGAGGGCCGGCAGATACGCAGTATTTT
TRBV6-2/TRBV6-3	-	-	TRBJ2-5	CASSYREEETQYF	TGTGCCAGCAGTTACAGGGAGGAGGAGACCCAGTACTTC
TRBV20-1	-	-	TRBJ1-1	CSARPTAEAFF	TGCAGTGCTAGGCCGACAGCTGAAGCTTTCTTT
TRBV7-9	-	-	TRBJ2-5	CASSLSESGAQYF	TGTGCCAGCAGCTTGAGCGAGTCGGGGGCCCAGTACTTC
TRBV9	TRBD2	-	TRBJ2-3	CASSPLAGGPSDTQYF	TGTGCCAGCAGCCCACTAGCGGGAGGGCCCTCTGATACGCAGTATTTT
TRBV4-3	-	-	TRBJ2-1	CASSQDEIAVGEQFF	TGCGCCAGCAGCCAAGATGAGATAGCGGTAGGGGAGCAGTTCTTC
TRBV6-5	TRBD1	once	TRBJ2-3	CASSKDRGNTDTQYF	TGTGCCAGCAGCAAAGACAGGGGGAACACAGATACGCAGTATTTT
TRBV28	TRBD1	-	TRBJ1-3	CASYTGVVGNTIYF	TGTGCCAGCTATACAGGGGTAGTGGGAAACACCATATATTTT
TRBV3-1/TRBV3-2	-	-	TRBJ1-6	CASSQSDKDRGEQGSPSPLHF	TGTGCCAGCAGCCAATCCGATAAAGATCGGGGGGAACAGGGTTCCCCTTCACCCCTCCACTTT
TRBV7-2	-	-	TRBJ1-1	CASSLIHSEAFF	TGTGCCAGCAGCTTAATACATTCTGAAGCTTTCTTT
TRBV10-3	-	-	TRBJ2-7	CAISESPGKGSYEQYF	TGTGCCATCAGTGAGTCTCCAGGGAAGGGATCCTACGAGCAGTACTTC
TRBV4-3	TRBD1	-	TRBJ2-7	CASSQDVTGGSYEQYF	TGCGCCAGCAGCCAAGACGTGACAGGGGGTTCCTACGAGCAGTACTTC
TRBV4-2	TRBD2	-	TRBJ2-5	CASSLGTSRQETQYF	TGTGCCAGCAGCCTTGGGACTAGCAGACAAGAGACCCAGTACTTC
TRBV7-6	TRBD1	-	TRBJ1-1	CASSLAPGGGTEAFF	TGTGCCAGCAGCTTAGCTCCAGGGGGCGGAACTGAAGCTTTCTTT
TRBV12-3/TRBV12-4	TRBD1	-	TRBJ1-1	CASRLTGAEAFF	TGTGCCAGCAGACTGACAGGGGCTGAAGCTTTCTTT
TRBV24-1	TRBD2	-	TRBJ2-3	CATSDALSGSLQTQYF	TGTGCCACCAGTGATGCCCTAAGCGGGAGTCTCCAGACGCAGTATTTT
TRBV4-1	TRBD2	-	TRBJ2-2	CASSAGASGRGNTGELFF	TGCGCCAGCAGCGCTGGGGCTAGCGGGAGGGGAAACACCGGGGAGCTGTTTTTT
TRBV4-3	-	once	TRBJ2-5	CASSQEWRQRTPGTQYF	TGCGCCAGCAGCCAAGAATGGCGCCAGAGAACCCCGGGGACCCAGTACTTC
TRBV7-2	-	-	TRBJ1-4	CASSSVFNEKLFF	TGTGCCAGCAGCTCTGTATTTAATGAAAAACTGTTTTTT
TRBV19	-	-	TRBJ1-2	CASSDKDRTNYGYTF	TGTGCCAGTAGTGATAAAGACAGGACTAACTATGGCTACACCTTC
TRBV27	-	-	TRBJ2-3	CASNKEGLALSTDTQYF	TGTGCCAGCAACAAAGAGGGGCTAGCGCTCAGCACAGATACGCAGTATTTT
TRBV7-3	TRBD2	-	TRBJ2-1	CASSLGLAVNNEQFF	TGTGCCAGCAGCTTAGGCCTAGCGGTCAACAATGAGCAGTTCTTC
TRBV19	-	-	TRBJ2-2	CASRGGGQGELFF	TGTGCCAGTAGAGGAGGAGGACAGGGGGAGCTGTTTTTT
TRBV4-2	-	-	TRBJ1-2	CASSQDRGSTAPGYTF	TGTGCCAGCAGCCAAGACAGGGGCTCCACCGCCCCTGGCTACACCTTC
TRBV7-3	TRBD1	once	TRBJ2-6	CASSSTGGPSGANVLTF	TGTGCCAGCAGCTCGACAGGGGGGCCCTCTGGGGCCAACGTCCTGACTTTC
TRBV7-2	TRBD2	-	TRBJ2-3	CASSLARGTSLTDTQYF	TGTGCCAGCAGCTTAGCGCGGGGGACTAGTCTTACAGATACGCAGTATTTT
TRBV7-2	-	-	TRBJ1-1	CASRWSENTEAFF	TGTGCCAGCAGGTGGAGTGAGAACACTGAAGCTTTCTTT
TRBV18	TRBD1	few	TRBJ1-5	CASSPTGSGNQPQHF	TGTGCCAGCTCACCGACAGGGTCGGGCAATCAGCCCCAGCATTTT
TRBV7-8	-	-	TRBJ2-1	CASSFGRSQYNEQFF	TGTGCCAGCAGCTTCGGGAGAAGCCAATACAATGAGCAGTTCTTC
TRBV15	-	-	TRBJ2-2	CATSRAREITGELFF	TGTGCCACCAGCAGAGCACGGGAGATTACCGGGGAGCTGTTTTTT